The 9 T cell receptor beta chains reported below all come from one sample, sequenced in a study of cytomegalovirus exposure and HLA in healthy donors. The PCR used 60 Vbeta and 13 Jbeta primers. The assay was immunoSEQ multiplex PCR, and TCRdb's table has in-frame clones only and misses some. The sample has 150,000 to 200,000 clones; roughly 88% are singletons. Sequencing was carried out using PBMCs. Every receptor here comes from a man aged 45-65 years in good health and CMV-seropositive.

The V call is TRBV7-3, the J call TRBJ2-1, with 11 bases identical to TRBD2. The J segment lost 7 bases and the V segment lost 2 bases, leaving 1 base of the junction unmatched. CDR1 and CDR2 from the germline V gene are SGHTA and FQGTGA. This CDR3 has 14 amino acids. Written as DNA, the CDR3 is TGTGCCAGCAGCTTACTAGCGGGAGGTAATGAGCAGTTCTTC. Residues: CASSLLAGGNEQFF.

This clone was found once. The V call is TRBV6-1, the J call TRBJ2-1; D remains ambiguous. Trimming shortened V by 4 bases and J by 10 bases, and 8 bases separated the two germline ends. CDR1 and CDR2 from the germline V gene are MNHNS and SASEGT. This CDR3 comprises 11 residues. The chain's CDR3 is CASSASPEQFF. As DNA, the CDR3 is TGTGCCAGCAGTGCCAGTCCCGAGCAGTTCTTC.

The chain couples TRBV2 to TRBJ1-6; possible D gene TRBD1, 6 bases. Per the germline V gene, CDR1 is SNHLY and CDR2 is FYNNEI. V lost 4 bases and J lost 0, with 10 bases in between. CDR3 length: 16 amino acids. The CDR3 sequence: CASSGQDDSYNSPLHF. The CDR3 DNA is TGTGCCAGCAGTGGACAGGACGACTCCTATAATTCACCCCTCCACTTT.

J is TRBJ1-1 and V is TRBV6-1, with D possibly matching TRBD1 (5 bases). V lost 3 bases and J 1 base, leaving 12 bases between the germline ends. The CDR3 extends over 15 amino acids. Germline V gene lookup returns CDR1 MNHNS and CDR2 SASEGT. This chain's CDR3 is CASSEGGIRNTEAFF. The CDR3, as DNA: TGTGCCAGCAGTGAGGGGGGGATTCGGAACACTGAAGCTTTCTTT.

The chain couples TRBV2 to TRBJ2-7; a weak D match, TRBD1 (6 bases). Germline V gene lookup returns CDR1 SNHLY and CDR2 FYNNEI. The CDR3 runs to 12 residues. Trimming took 8 bases from V and 7 from J, leaving 15 bases between them. The CDR3, as DNA: TGTGCCAGCTCCTTCAGGGGCGGAGAGCAGTACGTC. Amino acid sequence: CASSFRGGEQYV.

The genes are TRBV5-4 and TRBJ2-2; a possible D gene is TRBD2 (7 bases). The CDR3 loop spans 16 amino acids. V was clipped by 0 bases and J by 4 bases, with 13 bases between them. The V gene's germline CDR1 is SGHNT and CDR2 YYREEE (reference sequence). The CDR3 DNA is TGTGCCAGCAGCTTGGCTGGGGGCGGGAGCACCGGGGAGCTGTTTTTT. Its protein product is CASSLAGGGSTGELFF. The full variable domain, with the rest looked up from reference TRBV5-4 and TRBJ2-2, is ETGVTQSPTHLIKTRGQQVTLRCSSQSGHNTVSWYQQALGQGPQFIFQYYREEENGRGNFPPRFSGLQFPNYSSELNVNALELDDSALYLCASSLAGGGSTGELFFGEGSRLTVL.

The chain has TRBV7-2 and TRBJ1-5; 10 bases line up with TRBD1. Germline CDR1 is SGHTA and CDR2 is FQGNSA. This CDR3 has 15 amino acids. V lost 5 bases to trimming and J lost 6 bases; unmatched junction nucleotides: 7. As DNA, the CDR3 is TGTGCCAGCAGCAACACCGGGACAGGGGTTCAGCCCCAGCATTTT. It is translated as CASSNTGTGVQPQHF.

The V and J genes are TRBV6-1 and TRBJ2-7; 12 bases map to TRBD1. The CDR3 is 16 amino acids. From germline, CDR1 is MNHNS and CDR2 SASEGT. The junction had 8 bases not matched to a gene; V was cut back by 4 bases and J by 4 bases. In DNA, the CDR3 is TGTGCCAGCAGTGGGGGGGACAGGGGGCTAGGGTACGAGCAGTACTTC. It yields the protein CASSGGDRGLGYEQYF.

The V call is TRBV5-1, the J call TRBJ2-2; weak D call: TRBD2 (7 bases). CDR1 SGHRS and CDR2 YFSETQ come from the germline V gene. The CDR3 is 14 amino acids. Between the trimmed V and J ends, which lost 5 bases and 4 bases, there was a span of 12 bases. CDR3 in amino acids: CASRRGGGTGELFF. CDR3 DNA: TGCGCCAGCAGACGGGGAGGGGGCACCGGGGAGCTGTTTTTT.